This TCR beta chain was sequenced in a study of shared clonotypes between healthy human individuals. Study-level information: Donor composition was two women and three men, aged 18 to 49. Whole-study findings and limits: Roughly 5% of naive CD4 clonotypes were shared across a few donors. It was the non-shared clonotypes that had lower generation probabilities than clonotypes shared by all four donors. Although depth was large, rarefaction showed that sequencing of the sorted subsets was incomplete.

About this clone itself: Its target is unknown.

Clones were read by immunoSEQ multiplex PCR, and TCRdb kept only the in-frame ones, dropping some. The sample has 650,000 to 700,000 clones, around 91% seen once; the top ten hold less than 40%. V lost 5 bases, J lost 1 base, and 18 bases stayed unmatched. The CDR3 spans 19 residues. Germline V gene data show CDR1 as SGHVS and CDR2 as FNYEAQ. The chain has TRBV7-6 and TRBJ2-5, with 8 bases aligning to TRBD2. This TCR came from a man younger than 35 in good health. Some clones in this sample may be carry-over from other donors' samples. Sequencing input: memory CD8+ T cells from PBMCs. Subset defined: CD45RO+ cells pooled with CCR7-negative TemRA cells. The CDR3 here is CASSRTSPILADFQETQYF. The CDR3 DNA reads TGTGCCAGCAGCAGAACATCACCGATACTAGCGGACTTCCAAGAGACCCAGTACTTC.